The 7 T cell receptor beta chains in this list originate from one sample, sequenced in a study of blood T cell repertoires in COVID-19. TCRdb's copy holds only in-frame clones and misses some; the assay was immunoSEQ multiplex PCR. The data contain roughly 400,000 clones, about nine tenths of them seen just once; the ten biggest clones take up approximately 0.55%. The sequenced sample was PBMCs or T cells enriched from blood (not recorded which). All receptors come from a man between 18 and 29 years old who had recovered from COVID-19.

The rearrangement uses TRBV11-3 and TRBJ2-7; 8 bases map to TRBD1. The CDR3 has 13 amino acids. The germline CDR1 and CDR2 sequences are SGHNT and YENEEA. The V gene end was trimmed by 5 bases and the J gene end by 7 bases; junction bases not matched to a gene: 7. The CDR3 is CASSRGQGWEQYF. The DNA of the CDR3 is TGTGCCAGCAGCCGAGGACAGGGTTGGGAGCAGTACTTC.

The chain recombines TRBV3-1 (or the pseudogene TRBV3-2) with TRBJ1-2, with D perhaps TRBD1 (5 bases). V was trimmed by 0 bases and J by 2 bases, leaving 7 bases between them. From germline, CDR1 is LGHDT and CDR2 YNNKEL (reference sequence). The CDR3 spans 14 residues. Here the CDR3 DNA reads TGTGCCAGCAGCCAAGATAGGGGAAACTATGGCTACACCTTC. This encodes CASSQDRGNYGYTF.

The chain recombines TRBV7-2 with TRBJ2-2, with 7 bases lining up with TRBD2. CDR3 length: 15 residues. The trim removed 3 bases at V and 7 bases at J, leaving 8 bases unmatched. The germline V gene encodes CDR1 SGHTA and CDR2 FQGNSA. CDR3 DNA sequence: TGTGCCAGCAGCTTTCTCGGGACTACCCTCGGGGAGCTGTTTTTT. The encoded protein is CASSFLGTTLGELFF.

The V and J genes are TRBV7-9 and TRBJ1-1; D ambiguous. The CDR3 totals 14 residues. Germline V lookup: CDR1 SEHNR, CDR2 FQNEAQ (reference sequence). The V and J ends lost 5 bases and 4 bases respectively, with 14 bases between them. The CDR3 loop is CASSPTRIATEAFF. Here the CDR3 DNA reads TGTGCCAGCAGCCCCACTCGAATTGCCACTGAAGCTTTCTTT.

The chain has TRBV6-5 and TRBJ1-1; 7 bases line up with TRBD1. V dropped 8 bases and J dropped 5; count of bases not matched to a gene: 5. Germline V gene data show CDR1 as MNHEY and CDR2 as SVGAGI. The CDR3 is 12 amino acids. CDR3 DNA sequence: TGTGCCAGCTACAGGGGCAGGACTGAAGCTTTCTTT. The encoded protein is CASYRGRTEAFF.

The J gene is TRBJ2-2, the V gene TRBV5-4, with D maybe TRBD2 (6 bases). Germline CDR1 SGHNT, CDR2 YYREEE (reference sequence). The CDR3 runs to 15 residues. Trimming left V 4 bases short and J 0 bases short, with 10 bases between. This CDR3 is CASSAGTPNTGELFF. The CDR3 DNA reads as TGTGCCAGCAGCGCCGGGACTCCGAACACCGGGGAGCTGTTTTTT.

The chain links TRBV29-1 to TRBJ1-1; 7 positions match TRBD1. With V trimmed by 4 bases and J by 4 bases, 3 bases remained unmatched. This CDR3 has 12 amino acids. Germline V gene data show CDR1 as SQVTM and CDR2 as ANQGSEA. DNA of the CDR3: TGCAGCGTTGTAGGGGGCGGCACTGAAGCTTTCTTT. Its protein is CSVVGGGTEAFF.